This section outlines one T cell receptor beta chain sequence together with its context. Its matching antigen is unknown. This sample was taken from a study of siplizumab effects on memory and regulatory T cells. Some clones are missing from TCRdb's copy, which holds only in-frame ones; the method was immunoSEQ multiplex PCR. Among roughly 60,000 clones, just over 95% were seen once, and the ten largest hold approximately 0.1%. Study observations and caveats: Researchers could map only a minor fraction of alloreactive clones to unstimulated subsets. Proliferating clones, CD4+ or CD8+, lacked an assignable naive or memory phenotype in roughly 80-96% of cases.

The source material was naive CD8+ T cells sorted from blood. The origin of this receptor is a human donor in good health.

CDR3 sequence: CASTIPGGDTEQYF. CDR3 bases: TGTGCCAGCACTATACCCGGTGGGGACACCGAGCAGTACTTC. This sequence joins TRBV28 and TRBJ2-7, with D possibly matching TRBD1 (6 bases). Trimming removed 7 bases at V and 6 bases at J, with 19 bases between. Germline V CDR1 and CDR2: MDHEN, SYDVKM. The CDR3 totals 14 residues.